This T cell receptor (beta chain) stems from a study of brain T cells in children with intractable seizures. General study results and limits: Only CDR3 sequence similarity suggested viral specificity, without known HCMV serostatus.

The V gene lost 5 bases and the J gene lost 3 bases, with 5 bases spanning the gap. Germline values: CDR1 SGHRS, CDR2 YFSETQ. The CDR3 totals 11 residues. Worth noting for this clone: Its antigen is as yet unknown.

Measured with immunoSEQ multiplex PCR; TCRdb has only the in-frame clones, and not every one. The sample yields tens of thousands of clones, 80% to 95% seen once. The chain uses TRBV5-1 and TRBJ2-5; weak D call: TRBD2 (5 bases). The specimen comprised peripheral blood, sampled at surgery. The clonotype was recovered from a girl aged 2-10 years with tuberous sclerosis and intractable seizures. CDR3 in DNA: TGCGCCAGCAGGAGGGAAGAGACCCAGTACTTC. Its translation: CASRREETQYF.